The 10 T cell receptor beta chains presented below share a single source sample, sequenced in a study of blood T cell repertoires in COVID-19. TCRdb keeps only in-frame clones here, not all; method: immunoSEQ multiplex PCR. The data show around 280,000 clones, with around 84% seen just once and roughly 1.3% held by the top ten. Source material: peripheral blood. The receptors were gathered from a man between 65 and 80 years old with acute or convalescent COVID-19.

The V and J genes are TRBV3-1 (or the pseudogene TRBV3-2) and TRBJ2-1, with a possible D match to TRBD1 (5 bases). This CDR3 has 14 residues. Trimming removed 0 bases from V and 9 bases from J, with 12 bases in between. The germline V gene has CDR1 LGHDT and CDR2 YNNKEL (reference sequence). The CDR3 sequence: CASSQEGWGGEQFF. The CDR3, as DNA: TGTGCCAGCAGCCAAGAAGGGTGGGGCGGTGAGCAGTTCTTC.

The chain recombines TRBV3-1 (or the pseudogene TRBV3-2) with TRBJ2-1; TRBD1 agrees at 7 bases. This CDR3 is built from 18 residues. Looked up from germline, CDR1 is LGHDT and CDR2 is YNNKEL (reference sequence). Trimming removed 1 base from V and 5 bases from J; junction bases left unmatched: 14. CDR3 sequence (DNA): TGTGCCAGCAGCCAAGGTTCAGGGAGTGACAGGGCCGACAATGAGCAGTTCTTC. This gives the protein CASSQGSGSDRADNEQFF.

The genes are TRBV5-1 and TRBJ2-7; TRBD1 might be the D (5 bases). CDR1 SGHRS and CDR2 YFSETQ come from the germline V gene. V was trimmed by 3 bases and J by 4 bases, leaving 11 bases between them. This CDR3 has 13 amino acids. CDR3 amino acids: CASSSDQGYEQYF. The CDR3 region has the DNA TGCGCCAGCAGCTCAGACCAGGGATACGAGCAGTACTTC.

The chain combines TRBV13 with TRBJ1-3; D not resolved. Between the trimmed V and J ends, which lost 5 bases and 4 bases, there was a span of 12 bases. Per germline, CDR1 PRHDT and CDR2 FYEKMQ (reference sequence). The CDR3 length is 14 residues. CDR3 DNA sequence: TGTGCCAGCAGCACAAGATCCACGGGAAACACCATATATTTT. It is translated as CASSTRSTGNTIYF.

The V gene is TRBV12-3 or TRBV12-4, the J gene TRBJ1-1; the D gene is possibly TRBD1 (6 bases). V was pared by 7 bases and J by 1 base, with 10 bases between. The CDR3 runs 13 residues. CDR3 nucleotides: TGTGCCAGCAAATGGACAGAGAACACTGAAGCTTTCTTT. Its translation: CASKWTENTEAFF.

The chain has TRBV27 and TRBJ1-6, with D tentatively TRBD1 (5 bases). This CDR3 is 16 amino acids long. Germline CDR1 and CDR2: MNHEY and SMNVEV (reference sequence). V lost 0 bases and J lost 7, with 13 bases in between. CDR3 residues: CASSLSPGVVNSPLHF. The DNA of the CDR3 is TGTGCCAGCAGTTTATCGCCGGGGGTAGTAAATTCACCCCTCCACTTT.

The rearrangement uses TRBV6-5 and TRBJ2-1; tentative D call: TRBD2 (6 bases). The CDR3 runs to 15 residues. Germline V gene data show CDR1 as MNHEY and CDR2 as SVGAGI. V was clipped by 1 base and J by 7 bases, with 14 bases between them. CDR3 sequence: CASSYFSIAGNEQFF. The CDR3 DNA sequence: TGTGCCAGCAGTTACTTTTCCATTGCGGGGAATGAGCAGTTCTTC.

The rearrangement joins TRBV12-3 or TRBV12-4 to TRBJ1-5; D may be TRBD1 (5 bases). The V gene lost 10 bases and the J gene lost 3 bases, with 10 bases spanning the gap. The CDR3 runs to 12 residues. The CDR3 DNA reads TGTGCCACACAGGTTGACAATCAGCCCCAGCATTTT. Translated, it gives CATQVDNQPQHF.

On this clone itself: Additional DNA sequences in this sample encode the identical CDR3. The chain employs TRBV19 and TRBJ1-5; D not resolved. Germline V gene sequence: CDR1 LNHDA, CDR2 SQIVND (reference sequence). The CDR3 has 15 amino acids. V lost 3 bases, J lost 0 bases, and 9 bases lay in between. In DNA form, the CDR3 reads TGTGCCAGTAGTATCGAGGCATATAGCAATCAGCCCCAGCATTTT. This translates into CASSIEAYSNQPQHF.

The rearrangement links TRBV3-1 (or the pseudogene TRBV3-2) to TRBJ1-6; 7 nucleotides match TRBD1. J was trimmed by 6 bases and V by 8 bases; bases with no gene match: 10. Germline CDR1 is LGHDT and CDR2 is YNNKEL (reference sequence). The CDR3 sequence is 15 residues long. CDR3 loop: CASHPGGRINSPLHF. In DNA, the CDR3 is TGTGCCAGCCACCCAGGGGGGCGAATTAATTCACCCCTCCACTTT.